The 5 T cell receptor beta chains listed next were all sequenced from one sample in a study of T cell clonality in common variable immunodeficiency. Sequencing used immunoSEQ multiplex PCR; TCRdb keeps in-frame clones, though not all of them. The sample is made up of 50,000 to 60,000 clones, none counted only once. Sequenced input: peripheral blood mononuclear cells. Every receptor here comes from a person aged 18 to 70 in good health.

This clone has at least ten counts. The CDR3 is cut off 3 residues early in the read; its end comes from the germline J gene. The chain joins TRBV6-1 to TRBJ1-5; TRBD1 is a possible D gene (6 bases). Deletions cut 4 bases from V and 0 bases from J, with 10 bases between. CDR3 length: 15 amino acids. Germline CDR1 and CDR2: MNHNS and SASEGT. CDR3 residues: CASSAGAHSNQPQHF. The DNA read from the CDR3 is TGTGCCAGCAGTGCAGGGGCCCATAGCAATCAGCCC.

This clone was detected ten times or more. The read halts 3 residues ahead of the CDR3 end, with the missing end drawn from the germline J gene. The V and J genes are TRBV18 and TRBJ2-7; 7 positions match TRBD2. This CDR3 is built from 17 residues. CDR1 and CDR2 from the germline V gene are KGHSH and LQKENI. V dropped 1 base and J dropped 0; count of bases not matched to a gene: 9. CDR3 loop: CASSPQAGETSSYEQYF. The sequenced CDR3 bases are TGTGCCAGCTCACCACAGGCGGGGGAGACGAGCTCCTACGAG.

This clone has a count of ten or more. Read coverage stops 3 residues before the CDR3 terminus; the germline J gene supplies the remainder. The rearrangement links TRBV5-1 to TRBJ2-2; D is uncertain. The V end was cut by 1 base, the J end by 6 bases, with 13 bases between. CDR1 and CDR2 (germline): SGHRS, YFSETQ. CDR3 length: 15 amino acids. Partial CDR3 DNA: TGCGCCAGCAGCTTGAGCCGCGCGGCCGCCGGGGAG. Translated: CASSLSRAAAGE. The full CDR3 is CASSLSRAAAGELFF.

This clone was seen ten or more times. From the germline J gene comes the end of the CDR3, since the read stops 3 residues before it. This sample also contains other DNA sequences that code for the same CDR3. The chain couples TRBV30 to TRBJ1-1; weak D call: TRBD1 (5 bases). This CDR3 is 13 amino acids long. Trimming pared 0 bases from V and 4 bases from J, leaving 9 bases between. Germline loops: CDR1 GTSNPN, CDR2 SVGIG (reference sequence). The CDR3 loop is CAWSVSGGTEAFF. The CDR3 DNA, read in part, is TGTGCCTGGAGTGTTTCGGGGGGCACTGAA.

This clone was seen repeatedly, ten times or more. The part of the CDR3 DNA that was read is TGCGCCAGCAGTGAGGACAGGCGGTCTGGAAACACC. Translation: CASSEDRRSGNT. The full CDR3 is CASSEDRRSGNTIYF. The chain employs TRBV10-1 and TRBJ1-3, with D perhaps matching TRBD1 (6 bases). The CDR3 end is not reached by the read, which stops 3 residues before it; the germline J gene fills it in. V was pared by 2 bases and J by 1 base, with 9 bases between. The CDR3 extends over 15 amino acids. Germline values: CDR1 WNHNN, CDR2 SYGVQD (reference sequence).